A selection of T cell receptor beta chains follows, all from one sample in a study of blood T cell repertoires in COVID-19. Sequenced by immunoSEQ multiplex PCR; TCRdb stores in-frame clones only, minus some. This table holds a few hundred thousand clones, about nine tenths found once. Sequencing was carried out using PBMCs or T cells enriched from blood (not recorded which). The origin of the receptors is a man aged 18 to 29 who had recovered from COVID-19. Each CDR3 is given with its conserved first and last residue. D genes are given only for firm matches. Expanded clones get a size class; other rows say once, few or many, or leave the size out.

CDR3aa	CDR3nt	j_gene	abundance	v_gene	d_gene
CASSLASTGGNTEAFF	TGTGCCAGCAGCTTAGCGTCGACAGGCGGGAACACTGAAGCTTTCTTT	TRBJ1-1	NA	TRBV13	NA
CASSVDSSVYEQYF	TGTGCCAGTAGTGTCGACAGCTCAGTCTACGAGCAGTACTTC	TRBJ2-7	NA	TRBV19	NA
CASSLGQGAYNEQFF	TGTGCCAGCAGCCTCGGACAGGGGGCCTACAATGAGCAGTTCTTC	TRBJ2-1	NA	TRBV3-1/TRBV3-2	TRBD1
CASSTGTRRNEKLFF	TGTGCCAGTAGTACCGGGACAAGAAGAAATGAAAAACTGTTTTTT	TRBJ1-4	NA	TRBV19	NA
CASSVARGRAFNEQFF	TGTGCCAGCAGCGTAGCTCGCGGGAGGGCCTTCAATGAGCAGTTCTTC	TRBJ2-1	NA	TRBV9	TRBD2
CASSSQAIGSQGYTF	TGCGCCAGCAGCAGTCAGGCTATCGGCTCCCAGGGCTACACCTTC	TRBJ1-2	few	TRBV4-1	NA
CAIRRGGTNYGYTF	TGTGCCATACGGAGGGGGGGGACTAACTATGGCTACACCTTC	TRBJ1-2	NA	TRBV10-3	NA
CASSDSKESGQPQHF	TGTGCCAGCAGTGACTCGAAGGAATCGGGGCAGCCCCAGCATTTT	TRBJ1-5	NA	TRBV6-4	NA
CSGLSTANYGYTF	TGCAGCGGCCTTTCAACAGCTAACTATGGCTACACCTTC	TRBJ1-2	NA	TRBV29-1	NA
CASSQPGRGTEAFF	TGCGCCAGCAGTCAACCCGGCAGGGGCACTGAAGCTTTCTTT	TRBJ1-1	NA	TRBV10-2	NA
CASRHPGEETQYF	TGTGCCAGCAGACACCCCGGGGAAGAGACCCAGTACTTC	TRBJ2-5	NA	TRBV11-2	NA
CASSSIRVLNSPLHF	TGTGCCAGCAGTTCGATCCGGGTCCTAAATTCACCCCTCCACTTT	TRBJ1-6	NA	TRBV27	NA
CSASPSLAGTGELFF	TGCAGTGCGAGTCCGTCGCTAGCGGGTACCGGGGAGCTGTTTTTT	TRBJ2-2	NA	TRBV20-1	TRBD2
CAWGTGTIYEQYF	TGTGCCTGGGGGACAGGGACGATCTACGAGCAGTACTTC	TRBJ2-7	NA	TRBV30	TRBD1
CASHRSIGNIQYF	TGTGCCAGCCACCGGTCGATCGGGAACATTCAGTACTTC	TRBJ2-4	NA	TRBV2	NA
CATRGTGSEQYF	TGTGCCACCAGGGGAACAGGGAGCGAGCAGTACTTC	TRBJ2-7	NA	TRBV24-1	NA
CAISGTSGSLGEQYF	TGTGCCATCAGTGGTACTAGCGGGAGTTTGGGCGAGCAGTACTTC	TRBJ2-7	NA	TRBV10-3	TRBD2
CASTTGTSFAYNEQFF	TGTGCCAGCACTACCGGGACTAGTTTTGCCTACAATGAGCAGTTCTTC	TRBJ2-1	NA	TRBV28	TRBD2
CASSWGQGFGQPQHF	TGTGCCAGCAGCTGGGGCCAGGGTTTTGGTCAGCCCCAGCATTTT	TRBJ1-5	NA	TRBV5-5	NA
CASSLWGQTQETQYF	TGTGCCAGCAGCCTTTGGGGACAGACCCAAGAGACCCAGTACTTC	TRBJ2-5	NA	TRBV6-5	TRBD1
CASGSSRGHAQETQYF	TGTGCTTCCGGATCATCGAGGGGGCATGCTCAGGAGACCCAGTACTTC	TRBJ2-5	NA	TRBV12-5	TRBD1
CASSLDTISTEAFF	TGTGCCAGCAGCTTAGACACCATTTCCACTGAAGCTTTCTTT	TRBJ1-1	NA	TRBV7-2	NA
CASSLGQGSEQFF	TGTGCCAGCAGCTTGGGACAGGGTAGCGAGCAGTTCTTC	TRBJ2-1	NA	TRBV5-8	TRBD1
CASSLGIQGQPQHF	TGTGCCAGCAGCCTAGGGATACAGGGTCAGCCCCAGCATTTT	TRBJ1-5	NA	TRBV7-9	NA
CASRAAPWAGLEQPQHF	TGCGCCAGCAGGGCCGCCCCATGGGCAGGGTTGGAACAGCCCCAGCATTTT	TRBJ1-5	NA	TRBV4-1	NA
CASSQGVGQTNSPLHF	TGTGCCAGCAGCCAAGGGGTTGGACAGACTAATTCACCCCTCCACTTT	TRBJ1-6	NA	TRBV14	NA
CASSDTTAYEQYF	TGTGCCAGCAGCGATACGACAGCCTACGAGCAGTACTTC	TRBJ2-7	few	TRBV2	NA
CASRRTGDKETQYF	TGTGCCAGCAGGAGGACAGGGGATAAAGAGACCCAGTACTTC	TRBJ2-5	NA	TRBV27	TRBD1
CASSWDREGQPQHF	TGTGCCAGCAGTTGGGACAGGGAGGGTCAGCCCCAGCATTTT	TRBJ1-5	NA	TRBV28	TRBD1
CASSAGQVYGYTF	TGTGCCAGCAGCGCCGGACAGGTCTATGGCTACACCTTC	TRBJ1-2	NA	TRBV7-9	TRBD1
CATTPDRVSYNEQFF	TGTGCCACCACCCCCGACAGGGTATCATACAATGAGCAGTTCTTC	TRBJ2-1	NA	TRBV15	TRBD1
CATSDLRQNPYEQYF	TGTGCCACCAGTGATTTGAGACAGAACCCATACGAGCAGTACTTC	TRBJ2-7	NA	TRBV24-1	NA
CASSEAMDREETQYF	TGTGCCAGCAGTGAAGCCATGGACAGGGAAGAGACCCAGTACTTC	TRBJ2-5	NA	TRBV6-1	TRBD1
CASSRGSSYNSPLHF	TGTGCCAGCAGTCGCGGGAGCTCCTATAATTCACCCCTCCACTTT	TRBJ1-6	NA	TRBV3-1/TRBV3-2	NA
CASSLTPGTGGNTIYF	TGTGCCAGCAGCTTAACCCCCGGGACAGGGGGAAACACCATATATTTT	TRBJ1-3	NA	TRBV7-3	TRBD1
CASSRSLAVSTDTQYF	TGTGCCAGCAGCCGGTCACTAGCGGTTAGCACAGATACGCAGTATTTT	TRBJ2-3	NA	TRBV3-1/TRBV3-2	TRBD2
CASSLSRVVTNEKLFF	TGTGCCAGCAGCTTATCCAGGGTAGTTACTAATGAAAAACTGTTTTTT	TRBJ1-4	NA	TRBV7-9	NA
CASSRGGPIGELFF	TGTGCCAGCAGTCGGGGGGGGCCGATCGGGGAGCTGTTTTTT	TRBJ2-2	once	TRBV6-5	TRBD2
CASSFSGGQPQHF	TGTGCCAGCAGTTTTTCCGGGGGTCAGCCCCAGCATTTT	TRBJ1-5	NA	TRBV12-3/TRBV12-4	NA
CASSPPTGKNTGELFF	TGTGCCAGCTCACCACCGACAGGGAAAAACACCGGGGAGCTGTTTTTT	TRBJ2-2	NA	TRBV18	TRBD1
CASSLPGPNQPQHF	TGTGCCAGCAGCTTGCCAGGGCCCAATCAGCCCCAGCATTTT	TRBJ1-5	NA	TRBV5-4	NA